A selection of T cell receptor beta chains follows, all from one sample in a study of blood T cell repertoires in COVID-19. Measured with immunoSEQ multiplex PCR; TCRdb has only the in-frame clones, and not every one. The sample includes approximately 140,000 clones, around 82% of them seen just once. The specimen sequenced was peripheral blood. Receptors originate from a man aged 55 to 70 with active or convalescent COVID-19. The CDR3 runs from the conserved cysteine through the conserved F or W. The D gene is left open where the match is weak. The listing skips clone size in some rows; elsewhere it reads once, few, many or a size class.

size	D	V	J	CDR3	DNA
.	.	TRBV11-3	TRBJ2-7	CASSLGAGVEQYF	TGTGCCAGCAGCTTAGGGGCAGGGGTCGAGCAGTACTTC
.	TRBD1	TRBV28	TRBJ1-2	CASRKGAGANYGYTF	TGTGCCAGCAGGAAGGGGGCAGGGGCTAACTATGGCTACACCTTC
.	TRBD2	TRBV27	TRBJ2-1	CASRGLAGIHEQFF	TGTGCCTCCCGTGGACTAGCGGGAATTCATGAGCAGTTCTTC
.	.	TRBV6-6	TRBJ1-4	CASSSIGVGEKLFF	TGTGCCAGCAGTTCGATAGGGGTTGGCGAAAAACTGTTTTTT
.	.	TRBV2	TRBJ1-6	CASQNGGQGRSPLHF	TGTGCCAGCCAAAACGGGGGTCAGGGACGGTCACCCCTCCACTTT
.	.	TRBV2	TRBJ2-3	CASSYSGPQYF	TGTGCCAGCAGTTACAGCGGTCCGCAGTATTTT
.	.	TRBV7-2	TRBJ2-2	CASSLGGSTGELFF	TGTGCCAGCAGCTTAGGCGGGTCCACCGGGGAGCTGTTTTTT
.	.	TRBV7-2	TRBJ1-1	CASQGRNTEAFF	TGTGCCAGCCAGGGCAGGAACACTGAAGCTTTCTTT
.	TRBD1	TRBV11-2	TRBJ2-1	CASSLGRTGNEQFF	TGTGCCAGCAGCTTAGGGAGGACAGGGAATGAGCAGTTCTTC
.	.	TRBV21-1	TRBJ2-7	CASSKGKGGFYEQYF	TGTGCCAGCAGCAAAGGGAAAGGCGGATTCTACGAGCAGTACTTC
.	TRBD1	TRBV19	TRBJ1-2	CASTSRAGQGGYGYTF	TGTGCCAGTACCAGTCGTGCGGGACAGGGGGGGTATGGCTACACCTTC
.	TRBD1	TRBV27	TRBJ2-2	CASSSPMTGTGVAGELFF	TGTGCCAGCAGTTCTCCGATGACCGGGACAGGGGTCGCCGGGGAGCTGTTTTTT
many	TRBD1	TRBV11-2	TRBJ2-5	CASSSGPGQGKTQYF	TGTGCCAGCAGCTCGGGGCCGGGACAGGGGAAGACCCAGTACTTC
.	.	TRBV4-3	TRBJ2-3	CASSQLSPSDPDTQYF	TGCGCCAGCAGCCAACTTAGCCCTAGCGACCCAGATACGCAGTATTTT
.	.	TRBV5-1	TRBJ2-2	CASSRTSRDSGELFF	TGCGCCAGCAGCCGGACAAGTCGGGACTCCGGGGAGCTGTTTTTT
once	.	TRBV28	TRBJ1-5	CASSPGVKRNQPQHF	TGTGCCAGCAGTCCAGGGGTAAAGCGCAATCAGCCCCAGCATTTT
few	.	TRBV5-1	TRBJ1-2	CASSLVTGYGYTF	TGCGCCAGCAGCTTGGTCACGGGCTATGGCTACACCTTC
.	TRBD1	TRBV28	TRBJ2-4	CASNEQGAKNIQYF	TGTGCCAGCAATGAACAGGGGGCCAAAAACATTCAGTACTTC
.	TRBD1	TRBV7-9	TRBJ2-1	CASSLTGERWQFF	TGTGCCAGCAGCTTAACAGGGGAACGATGGCAGTTCTTC
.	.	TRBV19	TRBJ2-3	CASSQSGRTDTQYF	TGTGCCAGTAGTCAAAGCGGGCGCACAGATACGCAGTATTTT
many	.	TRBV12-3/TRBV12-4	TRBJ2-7	CASSLGGLYEQYF	TGTGCCAGCAGTTTAGGGGGACTTTACGAGCAGTACTTC
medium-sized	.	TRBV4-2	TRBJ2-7	CASSPTKHKGTKDEQYF	TGTGCCAGCAGCCCCACGAAACATAAAGGGACAAAGGACGAGCAGTACTTC
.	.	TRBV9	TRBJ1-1	CASSVYGGANTEAFF	TGTGCCAGCAGCGTATATGGGGGGGCGAACACTGAAGCTTTCTTT
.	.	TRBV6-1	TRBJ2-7	CASSENLAGYFYEQYF	TGTGCCAGCAGTGAAAATCTGGCGGGGTATTTCTACGAGCAGTACTTC
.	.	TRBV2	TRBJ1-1	CATTAQTNTEAFF	TGTGCCACCACGGCGCAGACAAACACTGAAGCTTTCTTT
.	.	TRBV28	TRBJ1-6	CATYRAYNSPLHF	TGTGCCACTTACAGGGCCTATAATTCACCCCTCCACTTT
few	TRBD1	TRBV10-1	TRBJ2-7	CARPGTGGYEQYF	TGCGCCAGACCCGGGACAGGGGGGTACGAGCAGTACTTC
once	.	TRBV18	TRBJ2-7	CASSRQTYEQYF	TGTGCCAGCTCACGGCAAACCTACGAGCAGTACTTC
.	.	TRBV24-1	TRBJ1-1	CATSDLGTNKAADTEAFF	TGTGCCACCAGTGATTTGGGGACAAATAAAGCGGCGGACACTGAAGCTTTCTTT
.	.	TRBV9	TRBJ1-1	CASSNTGRGNTEAFF	TGTGCCAGCAGCAACACAGGGCGAGGGAACACTGAAGCTTTCTTT
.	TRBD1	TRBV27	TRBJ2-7	CASSLTGDYEQYF	TGTGCCAGCAGTTTAACAGGGGACTACGAGCAGTACTTC
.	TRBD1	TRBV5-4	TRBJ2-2	CASSPPGTGYTGELFF	TGTGCCAGCAGCCCGCCCGGGACAGGGTACACCGGGGAGCTGTTTTTT